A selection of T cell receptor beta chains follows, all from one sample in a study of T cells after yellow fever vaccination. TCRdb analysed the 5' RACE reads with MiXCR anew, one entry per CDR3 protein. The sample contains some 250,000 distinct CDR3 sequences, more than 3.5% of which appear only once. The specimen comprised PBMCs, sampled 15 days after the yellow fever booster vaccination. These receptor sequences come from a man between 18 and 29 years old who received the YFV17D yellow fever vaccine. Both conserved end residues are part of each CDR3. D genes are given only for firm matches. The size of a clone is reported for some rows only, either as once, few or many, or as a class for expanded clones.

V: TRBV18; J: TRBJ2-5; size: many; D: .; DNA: TGTGCCAGCTCACCAGGCAATCTACAAGAGACCCAGTACTTC; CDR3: CASSPGNLQETQYF
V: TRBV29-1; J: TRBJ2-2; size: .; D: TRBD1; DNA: TGCAGCGTAACACGACAGGGGGCTGTCGGGGAGCTGTTTTTT; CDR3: CSVTRQGAVGELFF
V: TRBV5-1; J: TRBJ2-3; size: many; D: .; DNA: TGCGCCAGCAGCCGCGACGGGGCAGATACGCAGTATTTT; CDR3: CASSRDGADTQYF
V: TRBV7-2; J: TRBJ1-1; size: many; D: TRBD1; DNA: TGTGCCAGCAGCGCGCGACAGGGGTCTGAAGCTTTCTTT; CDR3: CASSARQGSEAFF
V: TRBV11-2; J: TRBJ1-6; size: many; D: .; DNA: TGTGCCAGCAGCTTTGGAGCTAGTGTGGCATATTCACCCCTCCACTTT; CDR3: CASSFGASVAYSPLHF
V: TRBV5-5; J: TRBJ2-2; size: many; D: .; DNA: TGTGCCAGCAGCCCTTATAGGGACACCGGGGAGCTGTTTTTT; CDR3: CASSPYRDTGELFF
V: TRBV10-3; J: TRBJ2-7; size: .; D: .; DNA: TGTGCCATCAGTCCCCGCCTCGAGAGATTCGAGCAGTACTTC; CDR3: CAISPRLERFEQYF
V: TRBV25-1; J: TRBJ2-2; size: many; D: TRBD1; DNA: TGTGCCAGCAGGCCCCTACAGGGGGAAAACGGGGAGCTGTTTTTT; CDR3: CASRPLQGENGELFF
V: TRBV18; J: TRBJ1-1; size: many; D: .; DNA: TGTGCCAGCTCGCCGATACAGGCAAACACTGAAGCTTTCTTT; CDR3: CASSPIQANTEAFF
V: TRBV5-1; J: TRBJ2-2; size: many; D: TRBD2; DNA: TGCGCCAGCAGCGTAGCGGGGAACACCGGGGAGCTGTTTTTT; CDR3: CASSVAGNTGELFF